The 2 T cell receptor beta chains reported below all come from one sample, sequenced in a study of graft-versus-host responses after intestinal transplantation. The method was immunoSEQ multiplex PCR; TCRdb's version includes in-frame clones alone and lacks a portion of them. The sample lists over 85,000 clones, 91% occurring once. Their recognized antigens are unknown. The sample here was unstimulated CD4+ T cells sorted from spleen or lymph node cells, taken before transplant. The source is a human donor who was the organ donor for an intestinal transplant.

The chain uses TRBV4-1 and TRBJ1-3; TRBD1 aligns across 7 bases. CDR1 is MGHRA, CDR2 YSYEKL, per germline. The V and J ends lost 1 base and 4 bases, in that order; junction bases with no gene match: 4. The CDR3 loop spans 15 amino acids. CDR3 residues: CASSQVQGIGNTIYF. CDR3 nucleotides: TGCGCCAGCAGCCAAGTACAGGGGATCGGAAACACCATATATTTT.

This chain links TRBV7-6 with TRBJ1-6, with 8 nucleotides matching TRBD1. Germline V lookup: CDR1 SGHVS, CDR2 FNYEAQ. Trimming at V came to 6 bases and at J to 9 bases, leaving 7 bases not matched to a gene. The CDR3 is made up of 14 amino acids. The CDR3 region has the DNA TGTGCCAGCAGTCCAGGGGGCGCGGGTTCACCCCTCCACTTT. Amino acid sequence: CASSPGGAGSPLHF.